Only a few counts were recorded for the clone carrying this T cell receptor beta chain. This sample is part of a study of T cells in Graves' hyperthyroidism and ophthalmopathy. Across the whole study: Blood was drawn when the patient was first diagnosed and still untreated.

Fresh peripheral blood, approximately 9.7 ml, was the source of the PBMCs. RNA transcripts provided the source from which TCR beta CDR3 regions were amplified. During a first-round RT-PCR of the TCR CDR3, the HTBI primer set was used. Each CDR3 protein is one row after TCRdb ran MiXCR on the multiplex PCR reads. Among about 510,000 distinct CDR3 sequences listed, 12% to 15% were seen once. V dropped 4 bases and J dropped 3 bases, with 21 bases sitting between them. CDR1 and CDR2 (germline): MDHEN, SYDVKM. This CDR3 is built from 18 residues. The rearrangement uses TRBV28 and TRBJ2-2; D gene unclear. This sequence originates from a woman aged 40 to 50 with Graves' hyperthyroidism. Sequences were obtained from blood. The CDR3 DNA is TGTGCCAGCAGTTCCGTTAAAGGGTCCGGATCTCACACCGGGGAGCTGTTTTTT. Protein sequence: CASSSVKGSGSHTGELFF.